The 3 T cell receptor beta chains listed next were all sequenced from one sample in a study of blood T cell repertoires in COVID-19. Method: immunoSEQ multiplex PCR; TCRdb's copy keeps in-frame clones and lacks some. The sample yields 130,000 or so clones, around 87% seen once. The material sequenced was peripheral blood. These receptors were taken from a woman aged 50 to 65 who had recovered from COVID-19.

The V call is TRBV4-1, the J call TRBJ2-2, with 8 bases identical to TRBD1. Germline CDR1 MGHRA, CDR2 YSYEKL. The CDR3 has 18 amino acids. The V and J ends lost 0 bases and 2 bases, in that order; junction bases with no gene match: 8. Here the CDR3 DNA reads TGCGCCAGCAGCCAAGAATCCTCGGACAGGGCCAACACCGGGGAGCTGTTTTTT. This translates into CASSQESSDRANTGELFF.

V is TRBV6-6 and J is TRBJ1-3; D might be TRBD1 (6 bases). This CDR3 is built from 16 residues. From germline, CDR1 is MNHNY and CDR2 SVGAGI (reference sequence). The V and J ends lost 2 bases and 2 bases respectively, with 13 bases between them. CDR3 in DNA: TGTGCCAGCAGTTACGGGGGCAGGGCCCCTGGAAACACCATATATTTT. Translating it yields CASSYGGRAPGNTIYF.

The J gene is TRBJ1-6, the V gene TRBV4-1; 10 bases fit TRBD1. CDR1 MGHRA and CDR2 YSYEKL come from the germline V gene. CDR3 size: 16 residues. V shed 4 bases and J 9 bases; nucleotides not matched to a gene: 9. The CDR3 region has the DNA TGCGCCAGCAGCCTTTCCGGACAGGGGGACGGTTCACCCCTCCACTTT. It is translated as CASSLSGQGDGSPLHF.